Here is one T cell receptor (beta chain) with its context. Its antigen is unidentified. This sample was included in a study of OX40 agonist ivuxolimab in advanced cancers. Across the study: Three patients, one with hepatocellular carcinoma and two with cutaneous melanoma, achieved partial responses. General study findings and limits: No antigen was identified for the clonally expanded peripheral T cells.

Germline CDR1 SEHNR, CDR2 FQNEAQ (reference sequence). This CDR3 is built from 18 residues. J gave up 4 bases and V 1 base, and 14 bases lay outside the gene matches. TCRdb's copy holds only in-frame clones and misses some; the assay was immunoSEQ multiplex PCR. The table lists around 70,000 clones, 88% of them singletons. The specimen comprised CD4+ or CD8+ T cells sorted from blood, sampled in a trial of the OX40 agonist ivuxolimab. The TCR was taken from an adult with an advanced solid tumor such as melanoma, head and neck, liver or kidney cancer. The chain employs TRBV7-9 and TRBJ2-5, with 8 bases lining up with TRBD2. The DNA for the CDR3 is TGTGCCAGCAGCTTAGGTCGAGCGGGAGAGTTTAGGAGAGAGACCCAGTACTTC. Amino acid sequence: CASSLGRAGEFRRETQYF.